The present T cell receptor (beta chain) was sequenced within a study of control samples from healthy donors and cancer patients. Sequenced by immunoSEQ multiplex PCR; TCRdb stores in-frame clones only, minus some. The data contain some 73,000 clones, roughly 94% of them singletons. The receptor's source is a woman in her thirties or forties in good health. Material for sequencing was blood.

CDR3 loop: CASSLAGGNTIYF. The CDR3 bases are TGTGCCAGCAGCTTAGCGGGAGGAAACACCATATATTTT. The chain is built from TRBV7-2 and TRBJ1-3; D gene ambiguous. V was trimmed by 0 bases and J by 4 bases, leaving 4 bases between them. This CDR3 is 13 amino acids long. Germline V CDR1 and CDR2: SGHTA, FQGNSA.